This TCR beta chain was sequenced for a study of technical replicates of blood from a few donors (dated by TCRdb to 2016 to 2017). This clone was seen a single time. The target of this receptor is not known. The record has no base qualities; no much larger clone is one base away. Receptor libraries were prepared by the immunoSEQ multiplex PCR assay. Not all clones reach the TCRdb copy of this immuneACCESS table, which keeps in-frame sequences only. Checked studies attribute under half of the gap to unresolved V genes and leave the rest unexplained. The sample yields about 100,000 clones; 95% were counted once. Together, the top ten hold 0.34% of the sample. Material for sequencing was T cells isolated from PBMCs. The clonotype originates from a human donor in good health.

The CDR3 is CASSLAPLAVQETQYF. The DNA reads as follows: TGCGCCAGCAGCTTGGCACCACTAGCGGTTCAAGAGACCCAGTACTTC. The rearranged chain carries TRBV5-1 and TRBJ2-5, and TRBD2 matches 8 of the central bases. CDR1 and CDR2 (SGHRS, YFSETQ) derive from the germline V gene. The CDR3 holds 16 amino acids from the cysteine to the phenylalanine. Of all the DNA, just the CDR3 is kept, 48 bases in frame from base 1. Trimming accounts for 0 bases at V and 2 bases at J, while the number of junction bases matched to no gene is 6.